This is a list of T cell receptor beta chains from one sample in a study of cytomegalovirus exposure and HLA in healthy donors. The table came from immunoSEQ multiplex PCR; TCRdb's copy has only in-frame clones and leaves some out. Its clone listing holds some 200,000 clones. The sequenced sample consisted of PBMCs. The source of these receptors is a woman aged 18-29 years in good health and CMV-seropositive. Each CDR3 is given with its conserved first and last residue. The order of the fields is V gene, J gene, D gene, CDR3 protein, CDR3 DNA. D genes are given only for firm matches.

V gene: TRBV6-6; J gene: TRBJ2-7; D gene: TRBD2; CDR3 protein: CASTGGHEQYF; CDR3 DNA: TGTGCCAGCACGGGGGGACACGAGCAGTACTTC
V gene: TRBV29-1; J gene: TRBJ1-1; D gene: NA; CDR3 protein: CSVVAPRNTEAFF; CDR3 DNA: TGCAGCGTTGTAGCCCCAAGGAACACTGAAGCTTTCTTT
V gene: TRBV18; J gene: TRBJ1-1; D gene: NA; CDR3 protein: CASSLLAGRPEAFF; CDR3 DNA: TGTGCCAGCTCACTTCTGGCGGGGCGGCCCGAAGCTTTCTTT
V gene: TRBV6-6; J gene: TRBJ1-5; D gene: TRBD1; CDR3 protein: CASSSPGQGSNQPQHF; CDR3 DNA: TGTGCCAGCAGTTCCCCCGGACAGGGCAGCAATCAGCCCCAGCATTTT
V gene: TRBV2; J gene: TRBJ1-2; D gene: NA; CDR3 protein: CASSEGTTTGYTF; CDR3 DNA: TGTGCCAGCAGTGAAGGGACAACAACTGGCTACACCTTC
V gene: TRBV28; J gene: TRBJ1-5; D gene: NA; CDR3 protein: CASNGGNQPQHF; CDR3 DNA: TGTGCCAGTAACGGGGGAAATCAGCCCCAGCATTTT
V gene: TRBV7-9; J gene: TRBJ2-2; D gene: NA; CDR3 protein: CASSLGGTGELFF; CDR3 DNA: TGTGCCAGCAGCCTCGGAGGGACCGGGGAGCTGTTTTTT
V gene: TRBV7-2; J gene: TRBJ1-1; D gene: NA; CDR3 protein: CASSLSGLNTEAFF; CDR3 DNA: TGTGCCAGCAGCTTATCAGGGTTGAACACTGAAGCTTTCTTT
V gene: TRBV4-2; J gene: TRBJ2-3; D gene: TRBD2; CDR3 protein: CASSQAASGGYTDTQYF; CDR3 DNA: TGTGCCAGCAGCCAAGCGGCTAGCGGGGGGTACACAGATACGCAGTATTTT
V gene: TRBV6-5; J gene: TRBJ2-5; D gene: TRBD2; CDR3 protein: CASSYSGLAQETQYF; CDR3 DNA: TGTGCCAGCAGTTACTCGGGACTAGCACAAGAGACCCAGTACTTC
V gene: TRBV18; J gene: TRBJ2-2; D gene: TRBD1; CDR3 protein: CASSPGQVLTGELFF; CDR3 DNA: TGTGCCAGTTCCCCGGGACAGGTCCTCACCGGGGAGCTGTTTTTT
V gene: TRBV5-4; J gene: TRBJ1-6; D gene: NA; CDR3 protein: CASSYHGDNSPLHF; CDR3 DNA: TGTGCCAGCAGTTATCACGGGGATAATTCACCCCTCCACTTT
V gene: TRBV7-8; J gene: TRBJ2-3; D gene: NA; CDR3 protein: CASSLYWTESDTQYF; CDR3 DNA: TGTGCCAGCAGCTTATACTGGACAGAATCAGATACGCAGTATTTT
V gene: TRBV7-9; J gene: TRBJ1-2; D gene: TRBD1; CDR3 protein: CASSPTGGYGYTF; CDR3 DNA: TGTGCCAGCAGCCCGACAGGGGGCTATGGCTACACCTTC
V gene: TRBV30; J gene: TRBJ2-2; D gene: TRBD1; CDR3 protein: CAWSGHRGRSGELFF; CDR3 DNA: TGTGCCTGGAGTGGCCACAGGGGGCGATCCGGGGAGCTGTTTTTT
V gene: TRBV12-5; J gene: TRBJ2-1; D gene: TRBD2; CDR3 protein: CASGSGTSGSAEQFF; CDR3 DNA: TGTGCTAGTGGTTCTGGGACTAGCGGGAGTGCTGAGCAGTTCTTC
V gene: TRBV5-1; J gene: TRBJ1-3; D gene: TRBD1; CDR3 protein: CASSLDRVGNTIYF; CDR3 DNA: TGCGCCAGCAGCCTCGACAGGGTCGGAAACACCATATATTTT
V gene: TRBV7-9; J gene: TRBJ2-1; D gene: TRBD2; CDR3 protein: CASSFRVGSGGPNEQFF; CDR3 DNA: TGTGCCAGCAGCTTCAGAGTAGGAAGCGGGGGGCCAAATGAGCAGTTCTTC
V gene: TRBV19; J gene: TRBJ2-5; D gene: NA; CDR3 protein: CASSINKKETQYF; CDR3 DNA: TGTGCCAGTAGTATAAACAAAAAAGAGACCCAGTACTTC
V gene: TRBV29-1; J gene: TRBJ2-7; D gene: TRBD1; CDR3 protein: CSVRGTGEASYEQYF; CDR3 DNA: TGCAGCGTCAGAGGGACAGGGGAAGCCTCCTACGAGCAGTACTTC
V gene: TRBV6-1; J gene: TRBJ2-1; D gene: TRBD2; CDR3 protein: CASSEVGGGYNEQFF; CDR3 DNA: TGTGCCAGCAGTGAAGTCGGGGGGGGGTACAATGAGCAGTTCTTC
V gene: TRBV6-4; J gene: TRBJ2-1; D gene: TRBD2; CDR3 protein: CASSTGLASGGQFF; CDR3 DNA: TGTGCCAGCAGTACGGGACTAGCGTCCGGGGGGCAGTTCTTC
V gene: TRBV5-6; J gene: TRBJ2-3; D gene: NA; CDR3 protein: CASLGRGPGDTQYF; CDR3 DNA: TGTGCCAGCTTAGGAAGGGGTCCCGGAGATACGCAGTATTTT
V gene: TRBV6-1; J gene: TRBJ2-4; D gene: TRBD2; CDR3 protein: CASSERGGGDIQYF; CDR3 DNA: TGTGCCAGCAGTGAAAGGGGTGGGGGGGACATTCAGTACTTC
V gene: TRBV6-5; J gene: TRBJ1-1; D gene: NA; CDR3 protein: CASRLGRRREAFF; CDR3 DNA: TGTGCCAGCAGGCTGGGGCGGAGAAGAGAAGCTTTCTTT
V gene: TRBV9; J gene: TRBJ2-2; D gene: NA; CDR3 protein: CASSVTSQYTGELFF; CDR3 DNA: TGTGCCAGCAGCGTAACGTCCCAGTACACCGGGGAGCTGTTTTTT
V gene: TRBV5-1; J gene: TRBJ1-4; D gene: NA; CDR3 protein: CASSLTATNEKLFF; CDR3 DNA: TGCGCCAGCAGCTTGACAGCAACTAATGAAAAACTGTTTTTT
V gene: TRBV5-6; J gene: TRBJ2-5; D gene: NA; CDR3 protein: CASSLGQSLTQYF; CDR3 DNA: TGTGCCAGCAGCTTGGGACAGAGCCTGACCCAGTACTTC
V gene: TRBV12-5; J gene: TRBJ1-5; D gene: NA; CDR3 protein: CASGLVNGGLLLGNQPQHF; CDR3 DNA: TGTGCTAGTGGTTTGGTAAACGGGGGGCTCCTTCTAGGGAATCAGCCCCAGCATTTT
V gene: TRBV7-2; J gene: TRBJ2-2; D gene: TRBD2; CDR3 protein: CASSFLGLAGTGELFF; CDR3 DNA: TGTGCCAGCAGCTTCCTGGGACTAGCGGGGACCGGGGAGCTGTTTTTT
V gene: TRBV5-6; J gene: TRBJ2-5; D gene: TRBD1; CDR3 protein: CASSPQTMGQLETQYF; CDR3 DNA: TGTGCCAGCAGCCCTCAAACCATGGGACAGCTGGAGACCCAGTACTTC
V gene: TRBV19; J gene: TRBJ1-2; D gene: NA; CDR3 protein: CASSRQDYGYTF; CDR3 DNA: TGTGCCAGTAGTAGGCAGGACTATGGCTACACCTTC
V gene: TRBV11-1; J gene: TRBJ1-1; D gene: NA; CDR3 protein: CASSLYGGEAFF; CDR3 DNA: TGTGCCAGCAGCTTATACGGGGGTGAAGCTTTCTTT
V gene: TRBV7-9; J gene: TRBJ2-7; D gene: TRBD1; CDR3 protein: CASSPGPGQGAYEQYF; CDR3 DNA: TGTGCCAGCAGCCCGGGACCGGGACAGGGTGCCTACGAGCAGTACTTC
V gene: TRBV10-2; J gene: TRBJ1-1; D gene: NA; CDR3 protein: CASSEGQMNTEAFF; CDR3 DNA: TGCGCCAGCAGTGAGGGGCAGATGAACACTGAAGCTTTCTTT
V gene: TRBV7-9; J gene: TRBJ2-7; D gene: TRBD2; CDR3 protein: CASTPLAGPHEQYF; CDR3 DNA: TGTGCCAGCACCCCCCTAGCGGGGCCCCACGAGCAGTACTTC
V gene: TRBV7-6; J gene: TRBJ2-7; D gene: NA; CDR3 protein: CASSPMGEASYEQHF; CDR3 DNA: TGTGCCAGCAGCCCCATGGGGGAGGCCTCCTACGAGCAGCACTTC
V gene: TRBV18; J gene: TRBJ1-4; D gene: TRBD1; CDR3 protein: CASSPSTGDEKLFF; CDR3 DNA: TGTGCCAGCTCACCTAGCACAGGGGATGAAAAACTGTTTTTT
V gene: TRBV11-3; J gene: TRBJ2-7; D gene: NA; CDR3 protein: CASSLGQGNGEQYF; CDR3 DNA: TGTGCCAGCAGCTTAGGGCAGGGGAACGGCGAGCAGTACTTC
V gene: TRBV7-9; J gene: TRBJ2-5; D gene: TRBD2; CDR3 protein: CASSLGLALQETQYF; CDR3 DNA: TGTGCCAGCAGCTTGGGACTAGCCCTCCAAGAGACCCAGTACTTC
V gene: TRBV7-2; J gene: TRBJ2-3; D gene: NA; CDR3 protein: CASSSPADTQYF; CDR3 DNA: TGTGCCAGCAGCTCCCCCGCAGATACGCAGTATTTT
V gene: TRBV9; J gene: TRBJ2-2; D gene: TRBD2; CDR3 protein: CASSVSGRAGTGELFF; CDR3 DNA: TGTGCCAGCAGCGTAAGCGGGAGGGCCGGCACCGGGGAGCTGTTTTTT
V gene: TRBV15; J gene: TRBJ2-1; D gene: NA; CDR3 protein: CATSRDGQSGEQFF; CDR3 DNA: TGTGCCACCAGCAGAGATGGCCAGTCGGGTGAGCAGTTCTTC
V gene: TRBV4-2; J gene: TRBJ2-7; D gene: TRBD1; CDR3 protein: CASSHSRTGAGGEQYF; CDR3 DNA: TGTGCCAGCAGCCATTCTAGGACAGGGGCAGGCGGCGAGCAGTACTTC
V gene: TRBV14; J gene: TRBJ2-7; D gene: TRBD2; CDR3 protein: CASSQDFPGGSYEQYF; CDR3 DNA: TGTGCCAGCAGCCAAGATTTCCCGGGGGGGTCCTACGAGCAGTACTTC
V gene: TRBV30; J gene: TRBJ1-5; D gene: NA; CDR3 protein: CAWSSRLNQPQHF; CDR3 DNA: TGTGCCTGGAGTTCCCGCCTAAATCAGCCCCAGCATTTT
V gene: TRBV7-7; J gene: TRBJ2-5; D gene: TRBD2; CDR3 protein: CASSRRGTSGGETQYF; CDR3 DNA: TGTGCTAGCAGCCGACGGGGGACTAGCGGGGGTGAGACCCAGTACTTC
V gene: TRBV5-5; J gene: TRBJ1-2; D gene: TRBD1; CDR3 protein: CASSSLRRDSVHGGGYTF; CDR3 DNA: TGTGCCAGCAGCTCACTCAGGAGGGACAGTGTTCATGGTGGTGGCTACACCTTC
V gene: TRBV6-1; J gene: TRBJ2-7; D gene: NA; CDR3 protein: CASSELWRSSYEQYF; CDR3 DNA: TGTGCCAGCAGTGAGCTTTGGAGAAGTTCCTACGAGCAGTACTTC
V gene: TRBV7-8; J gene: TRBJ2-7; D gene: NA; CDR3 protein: CASSLGGFRYEQYF; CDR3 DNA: TGTGCCAGCAGCTTAGGGGGCTTTCGGTACGAGCAGTACTTC
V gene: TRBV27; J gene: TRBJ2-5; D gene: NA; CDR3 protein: CASSSFSGSQGTQYF; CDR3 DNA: TGTGCCAGCAGTTCCTTTAGCGGTTCCCAGGGGACCCAGTACTTC
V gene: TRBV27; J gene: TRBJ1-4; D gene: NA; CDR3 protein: CASTQIPPLPGAFRGEKLFF; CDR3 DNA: TGTGCCAGCACCCAAATCCCTCCGTTGCCCGGAGCCTTCCGTGGTGAAAAACTGTTTTTT
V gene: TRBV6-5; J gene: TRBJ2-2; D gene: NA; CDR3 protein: CASSYLGLSNTGELFF; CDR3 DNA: TGTGCCAGCAGTTACTTAGGACTTTCGAACACCGGGGAGCTGTTTTTT
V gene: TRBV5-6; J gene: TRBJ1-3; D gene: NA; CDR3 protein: CASSFGKTIYF; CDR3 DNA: TGTGCCAGCAGCTTTGGCAAAACCATATATTTT